Shown below are 13 T cell receptor beta chains from a single sample sequenced in a study of T cell responses to AZD1222 COVID-19 vaccine. Clones were read by immunoSEQ multiplex PCR, and TCRdb kept only the in-frame ones, dropping some. The repertoire holds fewer than 180,000 clones, with around 90% as singletons. The sample was peripheral blood, taken 28 days after the second AZD1222 dose. These receptors all stem from an adult who received the AZD1222 COVID-19 vaccine.

The chain combines TRBV11-3 with TRBJ2-1; D is unresolved. This CDR3 contains 11 residues. V lost 4 bases and J 9 bases, leaving 7 bases between the germline ends. Germline CDR1 is SGHNT and CDR2 is YENEEA. Here the CDR3 reads CASSSGVEQFF. The CDR3 coding sequence is TGTGCCAGCAGCTCTGGGGTTGAGCAGTTCTTC. The entire variable domain, with the rest obtained from reference TRBV11-3 and TRBJ2-1, is as follows: EAGVVQSPRYKIIEKKQPVAFWCNPISGHNTLYWYLQNLGQGPELLIRYENEEAVDDSQLPKDRFSAERLKGVDSTLKIQPAELGDSAVYLCASSSGVEQFFGPGTRLTVL.

The genes are TRBV6-5 and TRBJ1-1; D is undetermined. Germline assignment: CDR1 MNHEY and CDR2 SVGAGI. With 1 base removed from V and 3 bases from J, the gap between germline ends came to 9 bases. The CDR3 length is 14 residues. The CDR3 here is CASSYWGRDTEAFF. For the CDR3, the DNA is TGTGCCAGCAGTTACTGGGGTAGGGACACTGAAGCTTTCTTT.

The rearrangement uses TRBV5-8 and TRBJ1-5; D is ambiguous. This CDR3 has 11 residues. In germline, CDR1 is SGHTS, CDR2 YDEGEE. Between the trimmed V and J ends, which lost 4 bases and 4 bases, there was a span of 3 bases. The CDR3 coding sequence is TGTGCCAGCAGCCTTAATCAGCCCCAGCATTTT. This translates into CASSLNQPQHF.

There are a few counts of this clone. CDR3 amino acids: CASSLTGPRQPQHF. Written as DNA, the CDR3 is TGTGCCAGCAGTCTCACAGGGCCGAGACAGCCCCAGCATTTT. The rearrangement links TRBV2 to TRBJ1-5, with D perhaps matching TRBD1 (6 bases). The V and J ends lost 5 bases and 7 bases respectively, with 15 bases between them. Germline values: CDR1 SNHLY, CDR2 FYNNEI. The CDR3 extends over 14 amino acids.

Written as DNA, the CDR3 is TGTGCCAGCAGCAAAGCGCCTACCCGGTCCGGCGGGGTTAGCTCCTACAATGAGCAGTTCTTC. It encodes CASSKAPTRSGGVSSYNEQFF. The chain carries TRBV21-1 and TRBJ2-1; TRBD2, as called in the table, went unchecked against the DNA. TRBV21-1 counts as a pseudogene. The CDR3 totals 21 residues.

The chain has TRBV10-3 and TRBJ2-5; D ambiguous. The CDR3 runs to 13 residues. Germline V gives CDR1 ENHRY, CDR2 SYGVKD. Deletions cut 3 bases from V and 5 bases from J, with 10 bases between. This chain's CDR3 is CAISDFESETQYF. The DNA for the CDR3 is TGTGCCATCAGTGATTTCGAATCGGAGACCCAGTACTTC.

This chain connects TRBV7-2 to TRBJ2-1, with TRBD2 matching over 9 bases. CDR1 is SGHTA and CDR2 is FQGNSA in the germline V gene. The CDR3 sequence is 16 residues long. J lost 7 bases, V lost 5 bases, and 12 bases had no gene match. CDR3 residues: CASSLRAGGPRNEQFF. In DNA form, the CDR3 reads TGTGCCAGCAGCCTACGGGCGGGAGGGCCGCGAAATGAGCAGTTCTTC.

This chain joins TRBV28 and TRBJ1-3; D is uncertain. With 5 bases removed from V and 0 bases from J, the gap between germline ends came to 8 bases. The germline V gene has CDR1 MDHEN and CDR2 SYDVKM. CDR3 size: 14 residues. The CDR3 bases are TGTGCCAGCAGTCCCCAAATCTCTGGAAACACCATATATTTT. It translates to CASSPQISGNTIYF.

The gene calls are TRBV4-3 and TRBJ1-1, with no clear D. V lost 0 bases to trimming and J lost 0 bases, with 11 bases between them. The CDR3 consists of 16 residues. CDR1 and CDR2 from the germline V gene are LGHNA and YSLEER. The CDR3, as DNA: TGCGCCAGCAGCCAAGAGTGGACTCATATGAACACTGAAGCTTTCTTT. Protein: CASSQEWTHMNTEAFF.

V and J are TRBV24-1 and TRBJ2-1, with 11 bases lining up with TRBD2. Germline-derived CDR1 and CDR2 are KGHDR and SFDVKD. V trimming: 5 bases; J trimming: 8 bases; junction bases outside the gene matches: 7. The CDR3 is 15 residues long. The CDR3 nucleotides are TGTGCCACCAGTGTCCTAGCGGGAGGTATGGATGAGCAGTTCTTC. Translated: CATSVLAGGMDEQFF.

The chain recombines TRBV5-6 with TRBJ1-4, with 9 bases lining up with TRBD1. Germline V gives CDR1 SGHDT, CDR2 YYEEEE. With 0 bases clipped from V and 6 bases from J, the junction kept 3 bases outside the gene matches. This CDR3 spans 15 amino acids. The CDR3 region has the DNA TGTGCCAGCAGCTTGGAACAGGGGGCGGATGAAAAACTGTTTTTT. Residues: CASSLEQGADEKLFF.

The chain couples TRBV2 to TRBJ1-2, with TRBD1 identical over 9 bases. The germline V gene encodes CDR1 SNHLY and CDR2 FYNNEI. CDR3 size: 14 residues. With V trimmed by 6 bases and J by 7 bases, 9 bases remained unmatched. The CDR3 coding sequence is TGTGCCAGCAGCGGGACAGGGAACTCTTTTGGCTACACCTTC. This translates into CASSGTGNSFGYTF. The entire variable domain, with the rest obtained from reference TRBV2 and TRBJ1-2, is as follows: EPEVTQTPSHQVTQMGQEVILRCVPISNHLYFYWYRQILGQKVEFLVSFYNNEISEKSEIFDDQFSVERPDGSNFTLKIRSTKLEDSAMYFCASSGTGNSFGYTFGSGTRLTVV.

V is TRBV28 and J is TRBJ1-5; D call uncertain. V was clipped by 4 bases and J by 3 bases, with 7 bases between them. This CDR3 has 13 residues. Germline lookup yields CDR1 MDHEN and CDR2 SYDVKM. The CDR3 DNA reads TGTGCCAGCAGTTCGGAGATCAATCAGCCCCAGCATTTT. This encodes CASSSEINQPQHF.